Presented here are 26 T cell receptor beta chains from one specimen sequenced in a study of T-cell memory formation after mild COVID-19. TCRdb re-called the 5' RACE reads through MiXCR, storing one row per CDR3 protein. The sample carries around 530,000 distinct CDR3 sequences, 20% to 25% recorded once. Sequenced input: PBMCs or a T cell subset sorted from them (not recorded which). The receptors derive from an adult woman who had mild COVID-19 (a few samples of this study predate the infection). Cell type and time point are not known.

This chain uses TRBV6-2 or TRBV6-3 with TRBJ2-7, with D perhaps matching TRBD1 or TRBD2 (5 bases each). In germline, CDR1 is MNHEY, CDR2 SVGEGT. The CDR3 extends over 13 amino acids. V lost 5 bases to trimming and J lost 3 bases, with 11 bases between them. Written as DNA, the CDR3 is TGTGCCAGCAGTCGGGACCCTTTCTACGAGCAGTACTTC. Encoded protein: CASSRDPFYEQYF.

The table lists this clonotype with a few counts. V usage is TRBV6-2 or TRBV6-3 and J usage is TRBJ2-1; 9 bases fit TRBD2. The germline V gene encodes CDR1 MNHEY and CDR2 SVGEGT. Trimming at V came to 6 bases and at J to 7 bases, leaving 13 bases not matched to a gene. This CDR3 has 16 residues. In DNA, the CDR3 is TGTGCCAGCAGAACCGTAGCGGGAGAGGGGGGGAATGAGCAGTTCTTC. This gives the protein CASRTVAGEGGNEQFF.

The chain is built from TRBV14 and TRBJ2-1; the D is unclear. The CDR3 contains 14 residues. V lost 0 bases and J 9 bases, leaving 12 bases between the germline ends. Germline lookup yields CDR1 SGHDN and CDR2 FVKESK. The CDR3 DNA reads TGTGCCAGCAGCCAAGATCTAGTCCTCACTGAGCAGTTCTTC. Translation gives CASSQDLVLTEQFF.

The chain carries TRBV24-1 and TRBJ1-1, with D uncertain. This CDR3 is 13 amino acids long. V lost 4 bases to trimming and J lost 1 base, with 6 bases between them. The germline V gene encodes CDR1 KGHDR and CDR2 SFDVKD. CDR3 sequence: CATSDRENTEAFF. The CDR3 DNA sequence: TGTGCCACCAGTGACCGGGAGAACACTGAAGCTTTCTTT.

V usage is TRBV9 and J usage is TRBJ2-7; D is unclear. Germline CDR1 SGDLS, CDR2 YYNGEE. V was pared by 4 bases and J by 0 bases, with 17 bases between. The CDR3 consists of 16 residues. The CDR3 loop is CASSPSSMASSYEQYF. The CDR3 DNA reads TGTGCCAGCAGCCCCTCCAGTATGGCCAGCTCCTACGAGCAGTACTTC.

This clonotype was detected a few times. This chain uses TRBV7-2 with TRBJ2-7; D is unclear. CDR1 is SGHTA, CDR2 FQGNSA, per germline. The CDR3 is 12 amino acids. V gave up 2 bases and J gave up 5 bases, with 7 bases separating them. The CDR3 region is CASSLLANEQYF. CDR3 nucleotide sequence: TGTGCCAGCAGCTTACTGGCGAACGAGCAGTACTTC.

This chain joins TRBV9 and TRBJ2-1, with D possibly TRBD2 on 6 matching bases. V was cut by 4 bases and J by 5 bases, with 19 bases left in between. CDR1 is SGDLS and CDR2 is YYNGEE in the germline V gene. The CDR3 has 16 amino acids. The CDR3: CASSPTGTSVDNEQFF. CDR3 DNA sequence: TGTGCCAGCAGCCCAACCGGGACTTCGGTAGACAATGAGCAGTTCTTC.

This rearrangement joins TRBV19 to TRBJ1-2; TRBD1 might be the D (6 bases). Germline-derived CDR1 and CDR2 are LNHDA and SQIVND (reference sequence). With 5 bases removed from V and 3 bases from J, the gap between germline ends came to 16 bases. The CDR3 runs 15 residues. CDR3 loop: CASSPTRGADYGYTF. In nucleotides, the CDR3 is TGTGCCAGTAGTCCCACCCGGGGGGCGGACTATGGCTACACCTTC.

The chain couples TRBV29-1 to TRBJ1-1; no reliable D call. Between the trimmed V and J ends, which lost 1 base and 4 bases, there was a span of 10 bases. Germline loops: CDR1 SQVTM, CDR2 ANQGSEA. This CDR3 region has 13 residues. The DNA for the CDR3 is TGCAGCGTTGAAGGACTGGGAGGCACTGAAGCTTTCTTT. Its protein is CSVEGLGGTEAFF. Supplemented by reference TRBV29-1 and TRBJ1-1, the full variable domain reads SAVISQKPSRDICQRGTSLTIQCQVDSQVTMMFWYRQQPGQSLTLIATANQGSEATYESGFVIDKFPISRPNLTFSTLTVSNMSPEDSSIYLCSVEGLGGTEAFFGQGTRLTVV.

This clonotype was counted a few times. The chain recombines TRBV18 with TRBJ2-7; TRBD1 matches at 9 bases. V lost 3 bases, J lost 4 bases, and 4 bases stayed unmatched. The CDR3 has 14 amino acids. Germline lookup yields CDR1 KGHSH and CDR2 LQKENI. CDR3 sequence: CASSPVGQGYEQYF. In nucleotides, the CDR3 is TGTGCCAGCTCACCGGTGGGACAGGGTTACGAGCAGTACTTC. The full variable domain, with the rest looked up from reference TRBV18 and TRBJ2-7, is NAGVMQNPRHLVRRRGQEARLRCSPMKGHSHVYWYRQLPEEGLKFMVYLQKENIIDESGMPKERFSAEFPKEGPSILRIQQVVRGDSAAYFCASSPVGQGYEQYFGPGTRLTVT.

This clonotype was counted only a few times. The chain joins TRBV15 to TRBJ1-1, with D unresolved. V was cut by 3 bases and J by 4 bases, with 9 bases left in between. CDR1 LNHNV and CDR2 YYDKDF come from the germline V gene (reference sequence). This CDR3 is 13 amino acids long. The CDR3 region has the DNA TGTGCCACCAGCAGGATTGGGGTCACTGAAGCTTTCTTT. This encodes CATSRIGVTEAFF. The variable domain in full, with the rest retrieved from reference TRBV15 and TRBJ1-1, is DAMVIQNPRYQVTQFGKPVTLSCSQTLNHNVMYWYQQKSSQAPKLLFHYYDKDFNNEADTPDNFQSRRPNTSFCFLDIRSPGLGDTAMYLCATSRIGVTEAFFGQGTRLTVV.

The J gene is TRBJ1-2, the V gene TRBV15, with 8 bases identical to TRBD1. V shed 0 bases, J shed 3 bases, and the junction held 9 bases outside the gene matches. Looked up from germline, CDR1 is LNHNV and CDR2 is YYDKDF (reference sequence). The CDR3 spans 17 residues. The CDR3 coding sequence is TGTGCCACCAGCAGAGATCAAGACAGGGGAATCGACTATGGCTACACCTTC. This sequence encodes CATSRDQDRGIDYGYTF. Together with reference TRBV15 and TRBJ1-2, the CDR3 gives the full variable domain: DAMVIQNPRYQVTQFGKPVTLSCSQTLNHNVMYWYQQKSSQAPKLLFHYYDKDFNNEADTPDNFQSRRPNTSFCFLDIRSPGLGDTAMYLCATSRDQDRGIDYGYTFGSGTRLTVV.

This chain links TRBV30 with TRBJ1-1, with a tentative D call TRBD1 (5 bases). From germline, CDR1 is GTSNPN and CDR2 SVGIG (reference sequence). With 4 bases removed from V and 1 base from J, the gap between germline ends came to 19 bases. This CDR3 contains 16 residues. The CDR3: CAWTPRRDSANTEAFF. The CDR3 DNA is TGTGCCTGGACCCCTAGGAGGGACTCTGCGAACACTGAAGCTTTCTTT.

V usage is TRBV5-1 and J usage is TRBJ1-1; tentatively, D is TRBD1 (6 bases). V lost 1 base to trimming and J lost 5 bases, with 18 bases between them. The CDR3 extends over 16 amino acids. From germline, CDR1 is SGHRS and CDR2 YFSETQ. The CDR3 region is CASSLRADSWTTEAFF. The CDR3 nucleotides are TGCGCCAGCAGCTTGCGGGCGGACAGTTGGACGACTGAAGCTTTCTTT.

The chain is built from TRBV12-3 or TRBV12-4 and TRBJ2-3; 7 bases agree with TRBD1. This CDR3 is 13 amino acids long. With 3 bases clipped from V and 4 bases from J, the junction kept 1 base outside the gene matches. CDR3 protein: CASSLQGADTQYF. CDR3 in DNA: TGTGCCAGCAGTTTGCAGGGGGCAGATACGCAGTATTTT.

This sequence joins TRBV19 and TRBJ2-7, with D unclear. V lost 5 bases, J lost 3 bases, and 11 bases lay in between. Germline assignment: CDR1 LNHDA and CDR2 SQIVND (reference sequence). The CDR3 covers 13 residues. As DNA, the CDR3 is TGTGCCAGTAGTGCCGACACCTACTACGAGCAGTACTTC. It yields the protein CASSADTYYEQYF.

In regard to this clonotype: A much larger clone lies a single base off, so this may be a read error. CDR3 region: CATSRDSQETQYF. CDR3 bases: TGTGCCACCAGCCGGGACAGCCAAGAGACCCAGTACTTC. The chain has TRBV24-1 and TRBJ2-5, with 7 bases matching TRBD1. The CDR3 length is 13 residues. CDR1 is KGHDR and CDR2 is SFDVKD in the germline V gene. J lost 1 base, V lost 7 bases, and 2 bases had no gene match.

V gene TRBV9 combines with J gene TRBJ2-3; TRBD2 matches at 7 bases. The CDR3 is 14 amino acids. J lost 6 bases, V lost 4 bases, and 8 bases had no gene match. Germline CDR1 reads SGDLS; CDR2 reads YYNGEE. CDR3 DNA: TGTGCCAGCAGCCTCCGGGGGGAACGGGATACGCAGTATTTT. This codes for CASSLRGERDTQYF.

The DNA of the CDR3 is TGTGCCAGCAGCTTAGCTCCGATCCTCTATGGCTACACCTTC. Translated, it gives CASSLAPILYGYTF. The chain links TRBV11-2 to TRBJ1-2; unclear D gene. The CDR3 runs 14 residues. Germline V gene lookup returns CDR1 SGHAT and CDR2 FQNNGV. Trimming removed 1 base from V and 4 bases from J, with 10 bases in between.

This clonotype was picked up many times. The V and J genes are TRBV18 and TRBJ1-1; perhaps TRBD1 as D (5 bases). Germline assignment: CDR1 KGHSH and CDR2 LQKENI. The V gene lost 3 bases and the J gene lost 0 bases, with 11 bases spanning the gap. The CDR3 spans 15 residues. CDR3 in amino acids: CASSPTGTVNTEAFF. The CDR3 DNA is TGTGCCAGCTCACCGACCGGGACGGTGAACACTGAAGCTTTCTTT.

The chain couples TRBV5-6 to TRBJ2-1; D gene ambiguous. This CDR3 comprises 15 residues. V shed 4 bases and J shed 5 bases, with 16 bases lying between them. The germline V gene has CDR1 SGHDT and CDR2 YYEEEE. CDR3: CASSPLVQVNNEQFF. CDR3 nucleotides: TGTGCCAGCAGCCCCCTAGTTCAAGTAAACAATGAGCAGTTCTTC.

This clonotype was detected only a few times. This chain uses TRBV20-1 with TRBJ2-7, with D perhaps matching TRBD1 (6 bases). The CDR3 has 15 amino acids. CDR1 is DFQATT and CDR2 is SNEGSKA in the germline V gene (reference sequence). Trimming cost V 3 bases and J 0 bases, with 15 bases left between them. The CDR3 protein is CSASLGQGISYEQYF. The DNA for the CDR3 is TGCAGTGCTAGTTTGGGTCAGGGGATCTCCTACGAGCAGTACTTC.

Only a few counts were recorded for this clonotype. The chain has TRBV6-6 and TRBJ2-2, with 9 bases fitting TRBD1. In germline, CDR1 is MNHNY, CDR2 SVGAGI (reference sequence). The CDR3 totals 15 residues. Trimming took 10 bases from V and 4 from J; bases not matched to a gene: 10. CDR3 residues: CATKGQGSRTGELFF. The CDR3 DNA reads as TGTGCCACTAAGGGACAGGGTTCACGCACCGGGGAGCTGTTTTTT.

The gene calls are TRBV29-1 and TRBJ2-2; 10 bases align to TRBD1. The junction had 4 bases not matched to a gene; V was cut back by 7 bases and J by 5 bases. The CDR3 contains 13 residues. The germline gives CDR1 SQVTM, CDR2 ANQGSEA. CDR3 region: CSAGQGRTGELFF. CDR3 nucleotides: TGCAGCGCGGGACAGGGGAGGACCGGGGAGCTGTTTTTT.

CDR3 DNA sequence: TGCAGTGCCCTGACTAGGAGCTCCTACGAGCAGTACTTC. Amino acid sequence: CSALTRSSYEQYF. The J gene is TRBJ2-7, the V gene TRBV20-1; a weak D match, TRBD2 (6 bases). Germline V gene sequence: CDR1 DFQATT, CDR2 SNEGSKA (reference sequence). This CDR3 is 13 amino acids long. V shed 6 bases and J shed 0 bases, with 12 bases lying between them.

This clonotype was observed a handful of times. The rearrangement uses TRBV2 and TRBJ1-1; D gene ambiguous. The CDR3 extends over 12 amino acids. Trimming shortened V by 3 bases and J by 7 bases, and 9 bases separated the two germline ends. The germline V gene has CDR1 SNHLY and CDR2 FYNNEI. The CDR3 DNA reads as TGTGCCAGCAGTGACCTTCAGTTTGAAGCTTTCTTT. It translates to CASSDLQFEAFF.